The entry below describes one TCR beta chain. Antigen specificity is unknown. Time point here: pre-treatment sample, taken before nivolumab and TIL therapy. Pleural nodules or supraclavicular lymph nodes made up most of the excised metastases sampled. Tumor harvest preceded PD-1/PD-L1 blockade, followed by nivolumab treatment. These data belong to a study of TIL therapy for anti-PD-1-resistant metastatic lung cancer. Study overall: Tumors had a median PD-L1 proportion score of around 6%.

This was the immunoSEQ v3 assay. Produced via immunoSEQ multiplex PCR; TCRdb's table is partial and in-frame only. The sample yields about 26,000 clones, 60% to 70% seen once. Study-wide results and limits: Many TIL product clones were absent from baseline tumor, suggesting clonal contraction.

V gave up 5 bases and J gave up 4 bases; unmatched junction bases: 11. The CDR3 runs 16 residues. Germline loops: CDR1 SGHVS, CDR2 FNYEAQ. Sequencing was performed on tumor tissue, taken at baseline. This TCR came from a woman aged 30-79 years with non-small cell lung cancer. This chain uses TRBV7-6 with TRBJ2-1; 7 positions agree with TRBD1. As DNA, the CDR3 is TGTGCCAGCAGCCGACAGGGAAGGATAGATTACAATGAGCAGTTCTTC. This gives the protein CASSRQGRIDYNEQFF.